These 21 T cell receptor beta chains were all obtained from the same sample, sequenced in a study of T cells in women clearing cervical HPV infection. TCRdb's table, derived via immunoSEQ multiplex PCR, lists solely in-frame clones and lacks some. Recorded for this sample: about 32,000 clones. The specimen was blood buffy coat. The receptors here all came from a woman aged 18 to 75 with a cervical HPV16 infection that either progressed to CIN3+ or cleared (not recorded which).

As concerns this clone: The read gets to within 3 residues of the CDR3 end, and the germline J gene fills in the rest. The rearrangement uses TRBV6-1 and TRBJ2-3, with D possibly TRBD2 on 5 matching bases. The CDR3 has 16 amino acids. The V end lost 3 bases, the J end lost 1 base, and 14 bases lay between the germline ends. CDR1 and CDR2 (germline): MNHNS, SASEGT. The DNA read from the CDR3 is TGTGCCAGCAGTGAGAGGGCCAGTGACCGCACAGATACG. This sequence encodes CASSERASDRTDT. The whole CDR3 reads CASSERASDRTDTQYF.

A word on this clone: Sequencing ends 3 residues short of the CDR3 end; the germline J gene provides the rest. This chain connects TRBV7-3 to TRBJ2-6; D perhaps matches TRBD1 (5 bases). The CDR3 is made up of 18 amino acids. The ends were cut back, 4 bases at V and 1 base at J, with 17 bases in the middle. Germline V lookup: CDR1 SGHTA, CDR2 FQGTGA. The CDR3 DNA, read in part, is TGTGCCAGCAGCTCTTCGGGCAGGGAAGCTTCTGGGGCCAACGTC. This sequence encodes CASSSSGREASGANV. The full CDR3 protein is CASSSSGREASGANVLTF.

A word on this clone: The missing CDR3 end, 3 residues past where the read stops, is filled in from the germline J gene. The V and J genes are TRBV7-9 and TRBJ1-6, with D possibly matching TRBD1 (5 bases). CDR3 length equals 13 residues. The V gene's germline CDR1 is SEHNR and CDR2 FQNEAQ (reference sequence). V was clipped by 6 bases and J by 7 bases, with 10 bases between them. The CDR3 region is CASSQGPNSPLHF. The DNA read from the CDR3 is TGTGCCAGCAGTCAGGGCCCCAATTCACCC. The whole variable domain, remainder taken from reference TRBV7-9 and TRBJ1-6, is DTGVSQNPRHKITKRGQNVTFRCDPISEHNRLYWYRQTLGQGPEFLTYFQNEAQLEKSRLLSDRFSAERPKGSFSTLEIQRTEQGDSAMYLCASSQGPNSPLHFGNGTRLTVT.

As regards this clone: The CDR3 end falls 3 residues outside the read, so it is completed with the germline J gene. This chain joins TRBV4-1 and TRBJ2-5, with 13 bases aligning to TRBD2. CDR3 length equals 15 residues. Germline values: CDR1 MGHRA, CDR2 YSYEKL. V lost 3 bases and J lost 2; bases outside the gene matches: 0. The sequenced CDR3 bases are TGCGCCAGCAGCCAGGGACTAGCGGGGCAAGAGACC. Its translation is CASSQGLAGQET. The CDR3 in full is CASSQGLAGQETQYF.

The part of the CDR3 DNA that was read is TGCAGTGCTAGCGGACTAGCGGGGGGGAACGAG. This encodes CSASGLAGGNE. The entire CDR3 reads CSASGLAGGNEQYF. The chain combines TRBV20-1 with TRBJ2-7; the match to TRBD2 covers 15 bases. Read data end 3 residues before the CDR3 end; the end is taken from the germline J gene. The V gene end was trimmed by 3 bases and the J gene end by 5 bases; junction bases not matched to a gene: 2. Germline lookup yields CDR1 DFQATT and CDR2 SNEGSKA (reference sequence). The CDR3 runs 14 residues.

The CDR3 sequence: CASSPRDTSSYEQYF. CDR3 DNA (partial): TGTGCCAGCAGCCCTCGGGACACTTCCTCCTACGAG. This chain uses TRBV3-1 (or the pseudogene TRBV3-2) with TRBJ2-7; maybe TRBD1 (6 bases). The read falls 3 residues short of the CDR3 end, and the missing part is taken from the germline J gene. The length of the CDR3 is 15 residues. In germline, CDR1 is LGHDT, CDR2 YNNKEL (reference sequence). The V and J ends lost 4 bases and 0 bases respectively, with 13 bases between them.

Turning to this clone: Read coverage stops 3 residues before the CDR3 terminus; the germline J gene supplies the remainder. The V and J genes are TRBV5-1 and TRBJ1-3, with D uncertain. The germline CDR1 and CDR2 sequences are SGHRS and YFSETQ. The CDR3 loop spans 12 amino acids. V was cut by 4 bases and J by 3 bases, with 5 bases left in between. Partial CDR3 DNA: TGCGCCAGCAGCACCAGTGGAAACACC. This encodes CASSTSGNT. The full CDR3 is CASSTSGNTIYF.

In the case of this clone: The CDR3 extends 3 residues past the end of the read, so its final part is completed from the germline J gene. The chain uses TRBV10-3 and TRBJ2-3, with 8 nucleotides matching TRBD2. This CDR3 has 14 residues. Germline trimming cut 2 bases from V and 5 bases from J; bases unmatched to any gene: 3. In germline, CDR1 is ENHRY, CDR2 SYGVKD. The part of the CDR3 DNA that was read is TGTGCCATCAGTGAGGGGACTAGTGAAGATACG. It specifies CAISEGTSEDT. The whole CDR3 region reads CAISEGTSEDTQYF.

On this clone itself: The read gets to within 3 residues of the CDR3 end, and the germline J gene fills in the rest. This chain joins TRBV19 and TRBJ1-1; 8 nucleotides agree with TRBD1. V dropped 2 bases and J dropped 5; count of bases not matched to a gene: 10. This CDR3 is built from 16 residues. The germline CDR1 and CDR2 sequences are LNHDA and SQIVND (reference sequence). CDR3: CASSIRPGQGGTEAFF. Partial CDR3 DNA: TGTGCCAGTAGTATACGTCCCGGACAGGGAGGGACTGAA.

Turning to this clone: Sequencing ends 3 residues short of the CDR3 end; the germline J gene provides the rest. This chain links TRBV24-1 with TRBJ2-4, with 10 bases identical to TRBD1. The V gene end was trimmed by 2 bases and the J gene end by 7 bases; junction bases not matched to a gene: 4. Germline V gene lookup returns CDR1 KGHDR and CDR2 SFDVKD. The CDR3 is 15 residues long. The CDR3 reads CATSDSRTGGNIQYF. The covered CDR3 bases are TGTGCCACCAGTGATTCACGGACAGGGGGTAACATT.

Partial CDR3 DNA: TGTGCCATTACCCGAGCGGGGGGGAACACCGGGGAG. Translation: CAITRAGGNTGE. The CDR3 in full is CAITRAGGNTGELFF. The gene calls are TRBV10-3 and TRBJ2-2, with 9 bases aligning to TRBD2. The read stops 3 residues short of the end of the CDR3; the missing end is completed from the germline J gene. The germline gives CDR1 ENHRY, CDR2 SYGVKD. CDR3 length: 15 residues. Germline trimming cut 9 bases from V and 1 base from J; bases unmatched to any gene: 6.

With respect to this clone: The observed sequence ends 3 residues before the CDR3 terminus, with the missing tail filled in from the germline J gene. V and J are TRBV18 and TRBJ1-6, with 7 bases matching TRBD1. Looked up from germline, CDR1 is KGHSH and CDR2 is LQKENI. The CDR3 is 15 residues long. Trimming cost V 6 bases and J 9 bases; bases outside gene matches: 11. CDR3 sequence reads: CASSPTGAEGSPLHF. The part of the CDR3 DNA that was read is TGTGCCAGCTCGCCTACAGGGGCGGAGGGTTCACCC.

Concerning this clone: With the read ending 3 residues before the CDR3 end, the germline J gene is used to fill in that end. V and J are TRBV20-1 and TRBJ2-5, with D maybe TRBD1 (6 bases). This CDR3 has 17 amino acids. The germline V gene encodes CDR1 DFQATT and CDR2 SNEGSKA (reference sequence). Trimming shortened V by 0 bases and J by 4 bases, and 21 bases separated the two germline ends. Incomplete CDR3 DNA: TGCAGTGCTAGAGATAACCCAGGGGATTTATGGGTAGAGACC. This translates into CSARDNPGDLWVET. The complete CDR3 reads CSARDNPGDLWVETQYF.

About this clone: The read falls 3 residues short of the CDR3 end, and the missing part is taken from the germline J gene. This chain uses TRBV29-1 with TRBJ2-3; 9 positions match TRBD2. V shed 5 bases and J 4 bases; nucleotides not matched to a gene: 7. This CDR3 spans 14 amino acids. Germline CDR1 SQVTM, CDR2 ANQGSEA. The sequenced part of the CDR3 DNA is TGCAGCGTTCTACGACTAGCGGATCCAGATACG. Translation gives CSVLRLADPDT. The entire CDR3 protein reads CSVLRLADPDTQYF.

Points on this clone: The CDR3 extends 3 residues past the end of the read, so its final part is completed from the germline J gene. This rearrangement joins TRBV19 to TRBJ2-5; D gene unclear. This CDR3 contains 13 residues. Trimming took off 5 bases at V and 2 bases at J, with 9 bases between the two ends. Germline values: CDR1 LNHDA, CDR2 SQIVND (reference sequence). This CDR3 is CASSLGWQETQYF. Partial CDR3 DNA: TGTGCCAGTAGTCTGGGCTGGCAAGAGACC.

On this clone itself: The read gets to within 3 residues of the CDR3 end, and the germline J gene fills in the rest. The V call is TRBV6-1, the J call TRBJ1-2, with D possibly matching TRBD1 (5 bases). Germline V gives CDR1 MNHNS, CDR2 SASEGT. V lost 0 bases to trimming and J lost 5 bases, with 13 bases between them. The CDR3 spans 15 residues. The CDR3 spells CASSEAGQGFYGYTF. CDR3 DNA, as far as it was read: TGTGCCAGCAGTGAAGCGGGCCAGGGCTTTTATGGC.

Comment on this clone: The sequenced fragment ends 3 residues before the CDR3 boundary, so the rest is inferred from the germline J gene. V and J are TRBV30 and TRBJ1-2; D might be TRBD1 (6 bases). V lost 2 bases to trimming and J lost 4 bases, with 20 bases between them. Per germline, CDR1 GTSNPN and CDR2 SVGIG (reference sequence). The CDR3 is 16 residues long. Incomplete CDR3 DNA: TGTGCCTGGAGTCCCCGGAGGGGGGGAGGGGGCTATGGC. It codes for CAWSPRRGGGGYG. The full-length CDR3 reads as CAWSPRRGGGGYGYTF.

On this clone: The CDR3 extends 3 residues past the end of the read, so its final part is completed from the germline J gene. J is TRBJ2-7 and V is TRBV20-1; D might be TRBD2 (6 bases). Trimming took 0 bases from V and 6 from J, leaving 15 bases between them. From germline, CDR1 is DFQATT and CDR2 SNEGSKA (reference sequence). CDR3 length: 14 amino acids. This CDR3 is CSARDPRGNSEQYF. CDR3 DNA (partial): TGCAGTGCTAGAGATCCCCGGGGGAATAGCGAG.

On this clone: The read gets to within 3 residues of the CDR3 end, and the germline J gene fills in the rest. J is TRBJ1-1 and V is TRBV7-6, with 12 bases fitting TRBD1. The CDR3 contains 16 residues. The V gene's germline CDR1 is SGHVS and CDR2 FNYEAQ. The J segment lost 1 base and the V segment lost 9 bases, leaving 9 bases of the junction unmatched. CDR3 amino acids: CARKGTGGLSNTEAFF. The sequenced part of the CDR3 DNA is TGTGCCAGGAAAGGGACAGGGGGCCTTTCGAACACTGAA. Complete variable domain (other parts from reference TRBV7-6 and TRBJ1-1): GAGVSQSPRYKVTKRGQDVALRCDPISGHVSLYWYRQALGQGPEFLTYFNYEAQQDKSGLPNDRFSAERPEGSISTLTIQRTEQRDSAMYRCARKGTGGLSNTEAFFGQGTRLTVV.

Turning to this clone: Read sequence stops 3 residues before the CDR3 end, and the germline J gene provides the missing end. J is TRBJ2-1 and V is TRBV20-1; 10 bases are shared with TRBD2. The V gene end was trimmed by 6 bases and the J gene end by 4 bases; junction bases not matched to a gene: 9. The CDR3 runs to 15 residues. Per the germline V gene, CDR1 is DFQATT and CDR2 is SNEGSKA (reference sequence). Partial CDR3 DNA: TGCAGTGCACTTGAAGCGGGGGGGCGATACAATGAG. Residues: CSALEAGGRYNE. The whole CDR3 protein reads CSALEAGGRYNEQFF.

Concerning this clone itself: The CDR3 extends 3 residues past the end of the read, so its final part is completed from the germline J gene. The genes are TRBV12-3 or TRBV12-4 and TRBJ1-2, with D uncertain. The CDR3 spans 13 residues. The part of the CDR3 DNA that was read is TGTGCCAGCAGCCCCGGGTTCTCTGGGGGC. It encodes CASSPGFSGG. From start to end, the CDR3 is CASSPGFSGGYTF.